The rows below give T cell receptor beta chains drawn from one sample of a study of response to subunit inactivated influenza vaccine. MiXCR was run by TCRdb on the RT-PCR reads, yielding one entry per CDR3 protein. The sample yields 400,000 to 650,000 distinct CDR3 sequences, approximately 7.7% seen once. Source: PBMCs from blood, taken about 24 months after vaccination. These receptor sequences come from a man between 50 and 75 years old who received an inactivated influenza vaccine. The CDR3 runs from the conserved cysteine through the conserved F or W. D genes are given only for firm matches. Clone size appears in some rows only: once, few, many, or a class for an expanded clone.

few TRBJ1-2 TRBV12-3/TRBV12-4 - CASSLAQGRGGYTF TGTGCCAGCAGTTTAGCGCAGGGTCGGGGTGGCTACACCTTC
many TRBJ2-3 TRBV20-1 TRBD2 CSAARGVVTDTQYF TGCAGTGCCGCCCGGGGGGTGGTCACAGATACGCAGTATTTT
- TRBJ2-7 TRBV11-2 - CASSLQRNYEQYF TGTGCCAGCAGCTTACAGAGGAACTACGAGCAGTACTTC
few TRBJ2-2 TRBV4-1 - CASSQRGVGELFF TGCGCCAGCAGCCAAAGGGGGGTCGGGGAGCTGTTTTTT
many TRBJ2-3 TRBV6-2/TRBV6-3 - CATHTAGAAGTQYF TGTGCCACCCATACCGCTGGGGCTGCGGGTACGCAGTATTTT
few TRBJ2-1 TRBV11-2 TRBD2 CASSRGTSGWASYNEQFF TGTGCCAGCAGCCGGGGGACTAGCGGCTGGGCGTCCTACAATGAGCAGTTCTTC
many TRBJ1-1 TRBV29-1 - CSVGYQGVNTEAFF TGCAGCGTTGGATACCAGGGCGTGAACACTGAAGCTTTCTTT
many TRBJ2-5 TRBV3-1 - CASSQVADMTQKTQYF TGTGCCAGCAGCCAAGTCGCGGACATGACTCAAAAGACCCAGTACTTC
few TRBJ2-1 TRBV7-6 TRBD2 CASRIAGGNEQFF TGTGCCAGCAGAATAGCGGGTGGCAATGAGCAGTTCTTC
- TRBJ2-7 TRBV7-2 - CASSLVNSGYEQYF TGTGCCAGCAGCTTAGTCAATTCCGGCTACGAGCAGTACTTC
- TRBJ2-7 TRBV7-2 TRBD2 CASSLGSGLAVHYEQYF TGTGCCAGCAGCTTAGGCTCAGGACTAGCGGTACATTACGAGCAGTACTTC
many TRBJ2-1 TRBV21-1 - CASSGLRYLYEQFF TGTGCCAGCAGCGGTTTAAGATATTTGTATGAGCAGTTCTTC
- TRBJ2-6 TRBV18 - CASSPDRTNVLTF TGTGCCAGCTCACCCGACAGGACCAACGTCCTGACTTTC
many TRBJ1-4 TRBV4-1 - CASSQLTGLREKLFF TGCGCCAGCAGCCAACTTACAGGGTTGCGGGAAAAACTGTTTTTT
many TRBJ2-7 TRBV7-2 TRBD2 CASSQLAGGPYEQYF TGTGCCAGCAGCCAACTAGCGGGAGGGCCCTACGAGCAGTACTTC
many TRBJ2-7 TRBV27 - CASSLAVSYEQYF TGTGCCAGCAGTTTAGCTGTTTCCTACGAGCAGTACTTC
- TRBJ1-1 TRBV7-9 TRBD1 CASSPLGQGNTEAFF TGTGCCAGCAGCCCCTTGGGACAGGGGAACACTGAAGCTTTCTTT
- TRBJ1-2 TRBV4-3 - CASSQAQRANYGYTF TGCGCCAGCAGCCAAGCACAGAGAGCTAACTATGGCTACACCTTC
many TRBJ2-7 TRBV5-1 TRBD1 CASSLTGALLYEQYF TGCGCCAGCAGCTTGACAGGGGCCCTCCTCTACGAGCAGTACTTC
- TRBJ2-1 TRBV7-2 - CASSLAAGLNEQFF TGTGCCAGCAGCTTAGCGGCAGGGCTGAATGAGCAGTTCTTC
few TRBJ2-7 TRBV12-3/TRBV12-4 TRBD2 CASSLILAGAEQYF TGTGCCAGCAGTTTGATATTAGCGGGAGCCGAGCAGTACTTC
many TRBJ1-1 TRBV20-1 - CSAGQGTNTEAFF TGCAGTGCGGGGCAGGGGACGAACACTGAAGCTTTCTTT
many TRBJ1-5 TRBV20-1 - CSARIAGGRGPQHF TGCAGTGCTAGGATCGCGGGGGGGCGCGGGCCCCAGCATTTT
- TRBJ1-2 TRBV15 - CATSNEVRGYGYTF TGTGCCACCAGCAATGAGGTCAGGGGCTATGGCTACACCTTC
many TRBJ2-1 TRBV11-2 - CASRAWAGNEQFF TGTGCCAGCAGGGCCTGGGCGGGAAATGAGCAGTTCTTC
few TRBJ1-5 TRBV6-5 TRBD1 CASSYTGQSTQHF TGTGCCAGCAGTTACACGGGACAGTCAACCCAGCATTTT
many TRBJ2-7 TRBV20-1 - CSASGTAREYEQYF TGCAGTGCTAGCGGGACAGCCCGGGAGTACGAGCAGTACTTC
many TRBJ1-1 TRBV28 - CASSIGGNTEAFF TGTGCCAGCAGTATCGGCGGGAACACTGAAGCTTTCTTT
many TRBJ1-5 TRBV20-1 - CSARESGSRHLQPQHF TGCAGTGCTAGAGAGTCGGGATCGCGTCATCTTCAGCCCCAGCATTTT
- TRBJ1-1 TRBV20-1 TRBD1 CSARVHRTGENAFF TGCAGTGCTAGAGTCCACAGGACAGGGGAGAATGCTTTCTTT
few TRBJ1-2 TRBV12-3/TRBV12-4 TRBD1 CASSFAGRGHGGYTF TGTGCCAGCAGTTTTGCCGGCAGGGGGCATGGTGGCTACACCTTC
- TRBJ2-3 TRBV11-2 - CASKGTGYTDTQYF TGTGCCAGCAAAGGAACAGGATACACAGATACGCAGTATTTT
- TRBJ2-1 TRBV29-1 - CSVEVADSPSYNEQFF TGCAGCGTTGAAGTGGCAGACTCTCCCTCCTACAATGAGCAGTTCTTC
many TRBJ2-2 TRBV4-1 - CASSQGVAGELFF TGCGCCAGCAGCCAAGGCGTAGCCGGGGAGCTGTTTTTT
few TRBJ2-3 TRBV12-3/TRBV12-4 - CASSLTGPRADTQYF TGTGCCAGCAGTTTAACAGGACCGAGGGCAGATACGCAGTATTTT
few TRBJ1-5 TRBV5-1 - CASSLDGVDSNQPQHF TGCGCCAGCAGCTTGGACGGGGTAGACAGCAATCAGCCCCAGCATTTT
few TRBJ2-2 TRBV6-2/TRBV6-3 TRBD2 CASSYRLAGVAGELFF TGTGCCAGCAGTTATCGCCTAGCGGGAGTGGCCGGGGAGCTGTTTTTT